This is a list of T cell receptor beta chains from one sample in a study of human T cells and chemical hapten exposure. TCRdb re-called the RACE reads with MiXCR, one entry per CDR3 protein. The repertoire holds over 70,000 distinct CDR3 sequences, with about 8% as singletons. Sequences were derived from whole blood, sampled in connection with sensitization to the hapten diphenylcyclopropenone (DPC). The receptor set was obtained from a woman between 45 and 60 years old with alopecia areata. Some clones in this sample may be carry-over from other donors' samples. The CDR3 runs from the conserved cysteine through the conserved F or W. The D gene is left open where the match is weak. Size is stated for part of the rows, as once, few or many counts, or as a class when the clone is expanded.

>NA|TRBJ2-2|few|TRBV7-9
CASSFRFGELFF
TGTGCCAGCAGCTTTCGTTTCGGGGAGCTGTTTTTT
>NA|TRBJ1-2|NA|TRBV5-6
CASSLGGGYGYTF
TGTGCCAGCAGCTTGGGCGGGGGCTATGGCTACACCTTC
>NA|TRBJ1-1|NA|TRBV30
CAWSPSNTEAFF
TGTGCCTGGAGTCCTTCGAACACTGAAGCTTTCTTT
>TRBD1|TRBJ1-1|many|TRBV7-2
CASSSQGAGTEAFF
TGTGCCAGCAGCTCGCAGGGGGCTGGCACTGAAGCTTTCTTT
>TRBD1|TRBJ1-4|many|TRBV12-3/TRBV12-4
CASSSRQGANEKLFF
TGTGCCAGCAGTTCACGACAGGGGGCTAATGAAAAACTGTTTTTT
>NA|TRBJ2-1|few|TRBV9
CASSGRGPSSYNEQFF
TGTGCCAGCAGCGGGCGGGGGCCTAGCTCCTACAATGAGCAGTTCTTC
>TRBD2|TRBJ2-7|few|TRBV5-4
CASSRQLAGAYEQYF
TGTGCCAGCAGCCGACAACTAGCGGGAGCCTACGAGCAGTACTTC
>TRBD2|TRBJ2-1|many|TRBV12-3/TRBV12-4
CASSPEWTSGGEQFF
TGTGCCAGCAGTCCCGAGTGGACTAGTGGGGGTGAGCAGTTCTTC
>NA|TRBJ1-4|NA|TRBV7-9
CASSIDGSRNEKLFF
TGTGCCAGCAGCATAGACGGCAGCCGTAATGAAAAACTGTTTTTT
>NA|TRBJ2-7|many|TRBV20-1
CSARATTALSYEQYF
TGCAGTGCTAGGGCCACGACGGCGCTTTCCTACGAGCAGTACTTC
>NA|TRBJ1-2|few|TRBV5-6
CASSSAQKDFPYGYTF
TGTGCCAGCAGCTCCGCCCAAAAGGACTTCCCCTATGGCTACACCTTC
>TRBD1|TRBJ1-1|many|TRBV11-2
CASSLSTGGLNTEAFF
TGTGCCAGCAGCTTATCAACAGGGGGCTTGAACACTGAAGCTTTCTTT
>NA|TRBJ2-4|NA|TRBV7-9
CASSDRDSWGAKNIQYF
TGTGCCAGCAGCGACCGGGATTCCTGGGGGGCCAAAAACATTCAGTACTTC
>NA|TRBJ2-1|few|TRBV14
CASSQVRWGEQFF
TGTGCCAGCAGCCAAGTTCGATGGGGTGAGCAGTTCTTC
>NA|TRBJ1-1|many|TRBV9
CASSEGGGVNTEAFF
TGTGCCAGCAGCGAAGGGGGTGGGGTGAACACTGAAGCTTTCTTT
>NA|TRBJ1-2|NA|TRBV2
CANPPDSNYGYTF
TGTGCCAACCCCCCGGACAGTAACTATGGCTACACCTTC
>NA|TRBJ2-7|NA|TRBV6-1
CASRDGTYEQYF
TGTGCCAGCAGGGACGGGACCTACGAGCAGTACTTC
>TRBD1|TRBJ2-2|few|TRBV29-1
CSVVQGAHTGELFF
TGCAGCGTGGTGCAGGGGGCCCACACCGGGGAGCTGTTTTTT
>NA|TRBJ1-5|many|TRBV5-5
CASSLGTRGQVMDQPQHF
TGTGCCAGCAGCTTGGGGACTAGGGGCCAAGTCATGGATCAGCCCCAGCATTTT
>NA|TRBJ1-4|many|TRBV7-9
CASGTGTANEKLFF
TGTGCCAGCGGAACCGGGACGGCCAATGAAAAACTGTTTTTT
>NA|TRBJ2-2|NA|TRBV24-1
CATSDPLPGGTGELFF
TGTGCCACCAGTGATCCGCTACCTGGAGGCACCGGGGAGCTGTTTTTT
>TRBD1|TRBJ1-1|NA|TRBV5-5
CASSLYDRGNTEAFF
TGTGCCAGCAGCTTATATGACAGGGGGAACACTGAAGCTTTCTTT
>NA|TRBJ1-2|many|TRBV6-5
CASSYSKWTGANYGYTF
TGTGCCAGCAGTTACTCGAAATGGACGGGGGCTAACTATGGCTACACCTTC
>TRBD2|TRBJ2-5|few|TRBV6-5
CASSLALAVYQETQYF
TGTGCCAGCAGTCTAGCCCTAGCGGTGTACCAAGAGACCCAGTACTTC
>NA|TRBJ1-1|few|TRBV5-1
CASSLTGSNTEAFF
TGCGCCAGCAGCTTGACGGGGTCGAACACTGAAGCTTTCTTT
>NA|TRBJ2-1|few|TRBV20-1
CSASGYHNEQFF
TGCAGTGCTAGCGGTTATCACAATGAGCAGTTCTTC
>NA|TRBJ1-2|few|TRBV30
CAWSRDANYGYTF
TGTGCCTGGAGCAGGGATGCTAACTATGGCTACACCTTC